This T cell receptor beta chain was found in a study of CD8 T cells in Susac syndrome. RNA in amounts of roughly 0.5 to 1 ug was reverse transcribed with random hexamers. A multiplex approach, immunoSEQ multiplex PCR, amplified TCR beta CDR3 across 54 Vbeta and 13 Jbeta. TCRdb re-derived calls from the immunoSEQ multiplex PCR reads in MiXCR, one entry per CDR3 protein. This table holds about 170,000 distinct CDR3 sequences, about 94% found once. The V gene's germline CDR1 is MNHEY and CDR2 SVGAGI. The CDR3 covers 13 residues. V shed 0 bases and J shed 7 bases, with 9 bases lying between them. The V and J genes are TRBV6-5 and TRBJ1-2; D uncertain. Input material: CD4+ T cells from PBMCs. This sequence was found in a human donor with multiple sclerosis. For the CDR3, the DNA is TGTGCCAGCAGTTACTCGAACAGTCGTGGCTACACCTTC. Its protein product is CASSYSNSRGYTF.